This TCR beta chain was recorded in a study of beta chain features in type 1 diabetes. Study-wide findings and caveats: TCRB CDR3s were moderately but significantly shorter in Type 1 diabetes patients in all four CD4+ subsets. Overrepresentation of cells with high TCR expression could result from cDNA sequencing. Among type 1 diabetes patients, VDJ junctions had fewer insertions and more deletions.

The sequenced template was cDNA made from the entire isolated RNA. For naive, central memory and regulatory T cell samples, reads averaged about 3.7 million. The table came from immunoSEQ multiplex PCR; TCRdb's copy has only in-frame clones and leaves some out. The table records hundreds of thousands of clones, 13% of them present only once. Comment on this clone: The antigen remains undetermined.

Trimming removed 4 bases from V and 4 bases from J, with 14 bases in between. This CDR3 spans 14 amino acids. Germline V gene lookup returns CDR1 MDHEN and CDR2 SYDVKM. Sorted CD4+ subsets: naive, central memory, regulatory, stem cell-like memory (CD45RO/CCR7/CD25/CD127/CD95/CD27 panel). Sequenced material: naive CD4+ T cells from blood. The TCR was taken from a young man with type 1 diabetes. The V call is TRBV28, the J call TRBJ2-7; D possibly corresponds to TRBD1 (5 bases). The CDR3 coding sequence is TGTGCCAGCAGTTCCCGGTACAGGATATACGAGCAGTACTTC. Its translation: CASSSRYRIYEQYF.